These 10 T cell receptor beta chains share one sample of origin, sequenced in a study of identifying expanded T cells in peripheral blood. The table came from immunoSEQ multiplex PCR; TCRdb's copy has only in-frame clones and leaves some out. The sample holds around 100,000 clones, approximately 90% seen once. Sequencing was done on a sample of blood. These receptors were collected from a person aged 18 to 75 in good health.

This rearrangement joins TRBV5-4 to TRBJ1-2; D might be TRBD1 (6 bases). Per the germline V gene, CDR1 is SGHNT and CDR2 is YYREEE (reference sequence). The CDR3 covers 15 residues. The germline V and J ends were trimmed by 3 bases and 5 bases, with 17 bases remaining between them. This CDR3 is CASSSEKQGLYGYTF. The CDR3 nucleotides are TGTGCCAGCAGCTCGGAGAAACAGGGCTTATATGGCTACACCTTC.

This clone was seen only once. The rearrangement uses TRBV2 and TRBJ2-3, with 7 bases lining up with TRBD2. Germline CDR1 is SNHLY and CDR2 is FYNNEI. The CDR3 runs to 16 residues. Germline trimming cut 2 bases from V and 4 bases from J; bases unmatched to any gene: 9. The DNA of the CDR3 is TGTGCCAGCAGTGAAAGAGTAGCGGGTGGGGCAGATACGCAGTATTTT. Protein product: CASSERVAGGADTQYF.

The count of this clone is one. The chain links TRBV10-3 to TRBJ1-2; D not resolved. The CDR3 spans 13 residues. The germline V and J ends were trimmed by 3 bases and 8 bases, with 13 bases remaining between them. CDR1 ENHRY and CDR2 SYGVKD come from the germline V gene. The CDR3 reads CAISDPSGVGYTF. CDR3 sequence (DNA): TGTGCCATCAGTGACCCCAGTGGGGTAGGCTACACCTTC.

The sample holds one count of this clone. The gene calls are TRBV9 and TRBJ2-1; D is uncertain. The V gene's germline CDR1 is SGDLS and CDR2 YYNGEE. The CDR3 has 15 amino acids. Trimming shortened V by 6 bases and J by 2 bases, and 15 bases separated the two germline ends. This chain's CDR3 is CASTPAPETYNEQFF. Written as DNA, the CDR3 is TGTGCCAGCACTCCCGCCCCGGAGACCTACAATGAGCAGTTCTTC.

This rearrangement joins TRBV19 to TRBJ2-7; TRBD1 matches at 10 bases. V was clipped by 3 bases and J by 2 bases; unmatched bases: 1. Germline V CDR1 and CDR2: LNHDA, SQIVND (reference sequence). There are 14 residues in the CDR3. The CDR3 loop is CASSIGTGAYEQYF. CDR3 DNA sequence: TGTGCCAGTAGTATCGGGACAGGGGCCTACGAGCAGTACTTC.

The CDR3 protein is CASSLRDRGPHEQYF. The CDR3 nucleotides are TGTGCCAGCAGCTTACGGGACAGGGGCCCGCACGAGCAGTACTTC. The chain uses TRBV7-2 and TRBJ2-7, with 10 bases lining up with TRBD1. The V and J ends lost 2 bases and 5 bases, in that order; junction bases with no gene match: 6. The CDR3 runs to 15 residues. Germline CDR1 and CDR2: SGHTA and FQGNSA.

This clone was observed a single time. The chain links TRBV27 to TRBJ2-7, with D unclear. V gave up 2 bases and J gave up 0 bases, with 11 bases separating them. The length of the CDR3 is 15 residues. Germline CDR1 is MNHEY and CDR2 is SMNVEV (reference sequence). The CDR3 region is CASSLTHSGSYEQYF. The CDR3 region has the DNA TGTGCCAGCAGTTTAACCCACTCAGGCTCCTACGAGCAGTACTTC.

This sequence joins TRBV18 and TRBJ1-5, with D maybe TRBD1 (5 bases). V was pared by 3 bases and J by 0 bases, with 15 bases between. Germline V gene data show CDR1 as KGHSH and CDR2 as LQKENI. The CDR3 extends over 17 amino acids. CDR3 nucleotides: TGTGCCAGCTCACCCAACCAACCAGGGAATAGCAATCAGCCCCAGCATTTT. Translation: CASSPNQPGNSNQPQHF.

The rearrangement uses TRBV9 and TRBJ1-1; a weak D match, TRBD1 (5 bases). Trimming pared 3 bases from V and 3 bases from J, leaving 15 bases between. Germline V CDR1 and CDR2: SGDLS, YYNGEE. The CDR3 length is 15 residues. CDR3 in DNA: TGTGCCAGCAGCGCGGCCCCCATGACAGACACTGAAGCTTTCTTT. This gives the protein CASSAAPMTDTEAFF.

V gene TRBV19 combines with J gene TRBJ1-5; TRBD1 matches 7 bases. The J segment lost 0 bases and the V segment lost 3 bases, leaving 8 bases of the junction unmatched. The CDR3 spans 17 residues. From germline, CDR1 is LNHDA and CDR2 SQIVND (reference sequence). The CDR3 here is CASSISTGWYSNQPQHF. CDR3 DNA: TGTGCCAGTAGTATCTCGACAGGGTGGTATAGCAATCAGCCCCAGCATTTT.